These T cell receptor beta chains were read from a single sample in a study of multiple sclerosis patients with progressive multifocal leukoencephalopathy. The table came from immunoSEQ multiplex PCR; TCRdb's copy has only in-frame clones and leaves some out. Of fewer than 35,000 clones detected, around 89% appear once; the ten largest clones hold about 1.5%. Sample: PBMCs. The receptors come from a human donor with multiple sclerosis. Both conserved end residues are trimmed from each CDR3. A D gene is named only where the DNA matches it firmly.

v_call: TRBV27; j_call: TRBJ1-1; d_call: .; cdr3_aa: ASNKGVSPGPTEAF
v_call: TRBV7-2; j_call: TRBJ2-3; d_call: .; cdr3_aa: ASSLGATDTQY
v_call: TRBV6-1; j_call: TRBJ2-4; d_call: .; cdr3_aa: ASSSGPLAKNIQY
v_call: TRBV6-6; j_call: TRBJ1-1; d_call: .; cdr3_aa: ASSWAATNTEAF
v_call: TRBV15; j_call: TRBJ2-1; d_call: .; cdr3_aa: ATSRDIGQTIYNEQF
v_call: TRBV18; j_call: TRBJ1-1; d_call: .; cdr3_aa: ASSPQSLGSLANTEAF
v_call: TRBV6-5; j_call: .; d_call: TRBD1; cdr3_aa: ASSYSAGGEQY
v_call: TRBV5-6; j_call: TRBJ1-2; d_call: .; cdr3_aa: ASSLGNQTGIPNYGYT
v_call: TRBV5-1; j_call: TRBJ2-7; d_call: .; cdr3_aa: ASSLEGLPYEQY
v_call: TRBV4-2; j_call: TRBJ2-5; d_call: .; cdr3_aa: ASSPRTDPQETQY
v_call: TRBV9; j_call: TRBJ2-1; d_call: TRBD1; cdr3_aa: ASSVNQGASHNEQF
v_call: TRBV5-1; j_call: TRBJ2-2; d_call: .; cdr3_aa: ASSRGGRGTGELF
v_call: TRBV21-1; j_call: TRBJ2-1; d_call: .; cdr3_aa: ASSTTSGKRRKVSYNEQF
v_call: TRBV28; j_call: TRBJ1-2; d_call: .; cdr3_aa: ASSLGRVTVYGYT
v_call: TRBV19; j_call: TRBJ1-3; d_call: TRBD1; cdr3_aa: ASTDGQGNSGNTIY
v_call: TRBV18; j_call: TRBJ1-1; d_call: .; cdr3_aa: ASSRNSRNTEAF
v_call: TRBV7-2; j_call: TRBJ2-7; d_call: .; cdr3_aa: ASSPRDGGLEQY
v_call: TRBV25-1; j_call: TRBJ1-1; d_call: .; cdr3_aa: ASGQTIEAF
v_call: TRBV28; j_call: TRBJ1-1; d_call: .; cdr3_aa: ASSRLENTEAF
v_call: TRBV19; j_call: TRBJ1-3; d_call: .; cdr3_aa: ASTETRGNTIY
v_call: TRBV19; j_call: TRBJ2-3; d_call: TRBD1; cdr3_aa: ASRREGTGGTDTQY
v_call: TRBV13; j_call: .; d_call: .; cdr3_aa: ASSSVGEYSARGEQY
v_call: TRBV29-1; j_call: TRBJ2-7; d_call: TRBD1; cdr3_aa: SVDPGTGSSYEQY
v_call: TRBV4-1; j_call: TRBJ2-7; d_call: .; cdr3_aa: ASSQLQGVDEQY
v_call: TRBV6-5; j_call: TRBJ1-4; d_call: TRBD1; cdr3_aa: ASSYSGQKNEKLF
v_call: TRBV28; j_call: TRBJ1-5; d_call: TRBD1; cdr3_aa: ASRWGQGAFNQPQH
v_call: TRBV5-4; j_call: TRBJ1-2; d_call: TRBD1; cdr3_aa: ASSSGTGGEQGYT
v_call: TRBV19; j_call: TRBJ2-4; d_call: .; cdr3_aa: ASTGLTAKNIQY
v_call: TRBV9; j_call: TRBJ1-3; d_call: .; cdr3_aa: ASSVPAGGGNTIY
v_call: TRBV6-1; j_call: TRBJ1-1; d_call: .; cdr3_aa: ASRTGPNTEAF
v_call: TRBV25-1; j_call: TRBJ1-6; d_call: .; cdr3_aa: ASSDVPVGVGHNSPLH
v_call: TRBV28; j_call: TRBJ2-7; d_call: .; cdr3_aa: ASSGGYEQY
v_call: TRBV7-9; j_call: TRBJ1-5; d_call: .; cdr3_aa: ASSLSENSNQPQH
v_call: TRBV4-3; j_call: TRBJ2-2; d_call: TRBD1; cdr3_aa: ASSHFPGQGANTGELF
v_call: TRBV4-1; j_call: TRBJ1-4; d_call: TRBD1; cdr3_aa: ASSQIDRDSNEKLF
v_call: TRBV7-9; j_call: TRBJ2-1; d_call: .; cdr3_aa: ASSLQNRGAPPGEQF
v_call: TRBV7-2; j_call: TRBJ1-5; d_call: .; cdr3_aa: ASSFPYQPQH
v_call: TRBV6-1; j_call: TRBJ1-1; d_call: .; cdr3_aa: ASSELGIGDTEAF
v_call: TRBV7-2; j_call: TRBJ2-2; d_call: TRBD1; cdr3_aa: ASSRDRGHRELF
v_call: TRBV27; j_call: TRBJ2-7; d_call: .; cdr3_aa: ASTRSGSKEQY